These T cell receptor beta chains were read from a single sample in a study of control samples from healthy donors and cancer patients. Some clones are missing from TCRdb's copy, which holds only in-frame ones; the method was immunoSEQ multiplex PCR. The repertoire holds approximately 150,000 clones, with nearly 90% as singletons. Sequencing was performed on PBMCs. The receptors come from a man aged 50-59 years with head and neck cancer. Each CDR3 is given without its conserved first and last residue. For some rows the clone size is stated as once, few or many, or as a class when expanded; others skip it.

abundance: .
j_gene: TRBJ2-2
v_gene: TRBV5-5
CDR3aa: ASSLGLAGGWTGELF

abundance: .
j_gene: TRBJ2-1
v_gene: TRBV4-1
CDR3aa: ASSRRLAQGNEQF

abundance: .
j_gene: TRBJ1-1
v_gene: TRBV5-1
CDR3aa: ASSYRESRSEAF

abundance: .
j_gene: TRBJ2-3
v_gene: TRBV19
CDR3aa: ASSIEITDTQY

abundance: .
j_gene: TRBJ1-2
v_gene: TRBV2
CDR3aa: ASSEQGFDGYT

abundance: .
j_gene: TRBJ2-1
v_gene: TRBV5-5
CDR3aa: ASSRLAERSYNEQF

abundance: .
j_gene: TRBJ1-5
v_gene: TRBV19
CDR3aa: ASSKSDRGVIRNQPQH

abundance: .
j_gene: TRBJ2-6
v_gene: TRBV18
CDR3aa: ASLTGTSSGANVLT

abundance: few
j_gene: TRBJ1-2
v_gene: TRBV6-5
CDR3aa: ASDGRDSYGYT

abundance: .
j_gene: TRBJ1-1
v_gene: TRBV19
CDR3aa: ASMRTGGKGTEAF

abundance: .
j_gene: TRBJ2-1
v_gene: TRBV3-1/TRBV3-2
CDR3aa: ASSREVAWEQF

abundance: once
j_gene: TRBJ2-1
v_gene: TRBV7-2
CDR3aa: ASSSAGGRFSEQF

abundance: .
j_gene: TRBJ2-2
v_gene: TRBV7-3
CDR3aa: ASSRTMGAAGELF

abundance: .
j_gene: TRBJ1-5
v_gene: TRBV5-8
CDR3aa: ASSSRWGINQPQH

abundance: .
j_gene: TRBJ1-1
v_gene: TRBV10-3
CDR3aa: AISEAQDNTEAF

abundance: .
j_gene: TRBJ2-3
v_gene: TRBV24-1
CDR3aa: ATSFGLSADTQY

abundance: .
j_gene: TRBJ1-5
v_gene: TRBV7-9
CDR3aa: ASSLDQGGQPQH

abundance: few
j_gene: TRBJ1-5
v_gene: TRBV10-2
CDR3aa: ASSESKMNNQPQH

abundance: .
j_gene: TRBJ1-2
v_gene: TRBV6-5
CDR3aa: ASSYSSSAYGYT

abundance: .
j_gene: TRBJ1-3
v_gene: TRBV5-5
CDR3aa: ASRFTGESGNTIY

abundance: .
j_gene: TRBJ1-5
v_gene: TRBV2
CDR3aa: ASSQSVGYPNQPQH

abundance: .
j_gene: TRBJ2-6
v_gene: TRBV15
CDR3aa: ATSYGSPGANVLT

abundance: .
j_gene: TRBJ1-5
v_gene: TRBV18
CDR3aa: ASSPSARVGQPQH

abundance: .
j_gene: TRBJ1-2
v_gene: TRBV7-2
CDR3aa: ASSSQGGGSFYGYT

abundance: .
j_gene: TRBJ2-5
v_gene: TRBV4-2
CDR3aa: ASSQVPSGRSWETQY

abundance: .
j_gene: TRBJ2-7
v_gene: TRBV3-1/TRBV3-2
CDR3aa: ASSQEAGAPSEQY

abundance: .
j_gene: TRBJ2-2
v_gene: TRBV7-9
CDR3aa: ASSLGLTGADLTGELF

abundance: .
j_gene: TRBJ2-7
v_gene: TRBV10-2
CDR3aa: ASGGLAAYEQY

abundance: .
j_gene: TRBJ1-4
v_gene: TRBV5-1
CDR3aa: ASSSGQGRDEKLF

abundance: .
j_gene: TRBJ2-1
v_gene: TRBV28
CDR3aa: ASNGAGWGEQF

abundance: .
j_gene: TRBJ2-2
v_gene: TRBV5-1
CDR3aa: ASSPGVGNVFGELF

abundance: .
j_gene: TRBJ2-1
v_gene: TRBV29-1
CDR3aa: SGLAGGSSYNEQF

abundance: once
j_gene: TRBJ1-1
v_gene: TRBV2
CDR3aa: ASSAWMNTEAF

abundance: .
j_gene: TRBJ1-2
v_gene: TRBV27
CDR3aa: ASRSTDPRGYT

abundance: .
j_gene: TRBJ2-7
v_gene: TRBV5-1
CDR3aa: ASSSTGTSYEQY

abundance: .
j_gene: TRBJ1-2
v_gene: TRBV28
CDR3aa: ASSSTQGSGYT

abundance: .
j_gene: TRBJ2-7
v_gene: TRBV4-1
CDR3aa: ASSPEGQGAYEQY

abundance: .
j_gene: TRBJ2-7
v_gene: TRBV5-6
CDR3aa: ASSSSYEQY

abundance: .
j_gene: TRBJ2-5
v_gene: TRBV19
CDR3aa: ASRTVGRSQETQY

abundance: once
j_gene: TRBJ1-3
v_gene: TRBV11-2
CDR3aa: ASYKQGNTIY

abundance: .
j_gene: TRBJ1-3
v_gene: TRBV19
CDR3aa: ASSRGQGKDTIY

abundance: .
j_gene: TRBJ2-5
v_gene: TRBV2
CDR3aa: ASGRRETQY

abundance: .
j_gene: TRBJ2-5
v_gene: TRBV14
CDR3aa: ASSQAPPQETQY

abundance: .
j_gene: TRBJ2-2
v_gene: TRBV7-6
CDR3aa: ASSQTVSGTGELF

abundance: once
j_gene: TRBJ1-2
v_gene: TRBV12-3/TRBV12-4
CDR3aa: ASSFEGYYGYT

abundance: .
j_gene: TRBJ2-3
v_gene: TRBV19
CDR3aa: ASSISGATDTQY

abundance: .
j_gene: TRBJ1-1
v_gene: TRBV27
CDR3aa: ASSLFGGQNTEAF

abundance: .
j_gene: TRBJ2-5
v_gene: TRBV6-1
CDR3aa: ASSEAGGETQY

abundance: .
j_gene: TRBJ1-2
v_gene: TRBV5-1
CDR3aa: ASSRHNYGYT

abundance: .
j_gene: TRBJ1-4
v_gene: TRBV5-8
CDR3aa: ASSPYSGKLF

abundance: .
j_gene: TRBJ2-1
v_gene: TRBV7-2
CDR3aa: ASSLVRGRGGGEQF

abundance: .
j_gene: TRBJ2-7
v_gene: TRBV11-1
CDR3aa: ASKGRGVLGSYEQY

abundance: .
j_gene: TRBJ1-6
v_gene: TRBV27
CDR3aa: ASSGTGRAPLH

abundance: .
j_gene: TRBJ2-1
v_gene: TRBV5-1
CDR3aa: ASSGTSGGADEQF

abundance: .
j_gene: TRBJ1-5
v_gene: TRBV7-9
CDR3aa: ASSSEPGYQPQH

abundance: .
j_gene: TRBJ1-6
v_gene: TRBV9
CDR3aa: ASSPAGATNSPLH